The source of this TCR beta chain is a study of T cells in Graves' hyperthyroidism and ophthalmopathy. Ten or more counts support this clonotype. The CDR3 is made up of 13 amino acids. Trimming stripped 6 bases from V and 2 bases from J, with 10 bases between. CDR1 KGHSH and CDR2 LQKENI come from the germline V gene. TCR beta CDR3 region amplification was performed from RNA transcripts. A first-round RT-PCR of the TCR CDR3 used the HTBI primer set. Via MiXCR, TCRdb re-called the multiplex PCR reads, giving one row per CDR3 protein. The sample records roughly 720,000 distinct CDR3 sequences, roughly a sixth being singletons.

Sequencing was carried out using blood. The rearrangement uses TRBV18 and TRBJ1-2, with D tentatively TRBD1 (6 bases). The sequence was obtained from a man between 50 and 59 years old with Graves' hyperthyroidism. The CDR3 loop is CASSGGRNYGYTF. CDR3 sequence (DNA): TGTGCCAGCTCTGGGGGCCGAAACTATGGCTACACCTTC.